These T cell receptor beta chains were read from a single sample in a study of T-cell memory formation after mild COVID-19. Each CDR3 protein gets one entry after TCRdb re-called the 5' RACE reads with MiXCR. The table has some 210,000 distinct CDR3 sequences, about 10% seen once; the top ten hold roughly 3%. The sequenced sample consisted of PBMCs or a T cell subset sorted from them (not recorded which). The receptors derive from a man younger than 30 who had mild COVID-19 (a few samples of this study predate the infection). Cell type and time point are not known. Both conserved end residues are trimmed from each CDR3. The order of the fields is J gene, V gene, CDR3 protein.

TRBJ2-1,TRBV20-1,SVTTGSSYNEQF
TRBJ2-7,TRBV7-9,ASSSSPGHLSYEQY
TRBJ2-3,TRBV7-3,ASGRTSTDTQY
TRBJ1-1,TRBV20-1,SARVVGTEAF
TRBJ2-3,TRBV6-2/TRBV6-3,ASSRTSWGLPFQY
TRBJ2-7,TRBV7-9,ASSLAREYEQY
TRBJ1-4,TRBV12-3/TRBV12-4,ASKKRAGPTNEKLF
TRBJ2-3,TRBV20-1,SASLASGGGDTQY
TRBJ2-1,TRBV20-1,SALYSSRDEQF
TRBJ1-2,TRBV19,ASRDILGTGNYGYT
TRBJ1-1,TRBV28,ASSQPGRARGAEAF
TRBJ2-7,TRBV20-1,SVHREREQY
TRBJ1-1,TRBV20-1,SASPLGYSF
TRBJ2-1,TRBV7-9,ASSGDGRDYNEQF
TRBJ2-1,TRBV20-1,SARTSGGADEQF
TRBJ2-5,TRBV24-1,ATSDSDLAQTQY
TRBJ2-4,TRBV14,ASSQDQGGIQY
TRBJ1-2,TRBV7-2,ASSLESVRQNYGYT
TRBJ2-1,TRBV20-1,SATQVRGGPGYNEQF
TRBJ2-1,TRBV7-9,ASSPQF
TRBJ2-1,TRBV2,ASSEAGSNEQF
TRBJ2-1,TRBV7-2,ASSLVKGGSYNEQF
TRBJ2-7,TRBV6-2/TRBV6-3,ASSRDRAYYEQY
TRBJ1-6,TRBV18,ASSPLAGGSYNSPLH
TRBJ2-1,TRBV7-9,ASSDPGQNYNEQF
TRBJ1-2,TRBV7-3,ASSLTGGDYGYT
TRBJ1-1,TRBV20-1,SARPGLGLNTEAF
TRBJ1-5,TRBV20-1,SARDLQPQH
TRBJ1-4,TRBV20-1,SARAYREMELF
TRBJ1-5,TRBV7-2,ASSLSGGPIYQPQH
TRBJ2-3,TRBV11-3,ASSSGRTGDTQY
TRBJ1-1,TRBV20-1,SASPPQGRVMYTEAF
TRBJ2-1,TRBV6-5,ASKRSGYNEQF
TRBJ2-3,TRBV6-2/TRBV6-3,ASSPSSGSPQY
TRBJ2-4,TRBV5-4,ASSLDLGLAKNIQY
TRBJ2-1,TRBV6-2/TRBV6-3,ASSYVRGGLNEQF
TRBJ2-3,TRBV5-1,ASSAYRADTQY
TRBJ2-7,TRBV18,ASSPPNAETHEQY
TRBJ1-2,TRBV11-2,ASSLDQAGYGYT
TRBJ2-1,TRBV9,ASSPSAGHNEQF
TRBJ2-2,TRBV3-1,ASSQGDRGNTGELF
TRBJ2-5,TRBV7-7,ASRGGPLGTQY
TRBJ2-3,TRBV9,ASSFLAGITDTQY
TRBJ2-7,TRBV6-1,ASTPDRGVPGEQY
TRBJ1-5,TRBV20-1,SAARQDNQPQH
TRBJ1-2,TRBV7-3,ASSEQGYGSNYGYT
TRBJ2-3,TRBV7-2,ASSPQGGEDTQY
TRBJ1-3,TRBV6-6,ASSYSGRQGGNTIY
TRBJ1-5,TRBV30,AWSGGIDQPQH
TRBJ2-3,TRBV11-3,ASSFDGEGLY
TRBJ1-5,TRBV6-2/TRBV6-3,ASGGLGEGQPQH
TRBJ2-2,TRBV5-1,ASTGRAAANTGELF
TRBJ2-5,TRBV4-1,ASSQLPGGSETQY
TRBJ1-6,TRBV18,ASSRILSSYNSPLH
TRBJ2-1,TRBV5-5,ASSREPSYNEQF